The T cell receptor (beta chain) described here comes from a study of blood T cell repertoires in COVID-19. The overall study: Spain, Italy and the United States supplied samples that represented acute and convalescent COVID-19. From T cells, B-cell-depleted T cells, or PBMCs came the material, which was cDNA or gDNA.

The protocol was immunoSEQ multiplex PCR, while the TCRdb copy is restricted to in-frame clones and leaves out a portion. The sample lists some 110,000 clones; 60% to 80% were seen once. Seattle cases were enrolled at active infection and followed longitudinally. Germline V CDR1 and CDR2: LGHNA, YSLEER. This CDR3 is built from 15 residues. V shed 2 bases, J shed 6 bases, and the junction held 8 bases outside the gene matches. The material sequenced was peripheral blood. The gene calls are TRBV4-3 and TRBJ2-3; 7 nucleotides agree with TRBD2. This sequence originates from a man older than 75 with COVID-19, enrolled during active disease. CDR3 nucleotide sequence: TGCGCCAGCAGCCAACTATTCCTAGCGGTTGATACGCAGTATTTT. Residues: CASSQLFLAVDTQYF.